A selection of T cell receptor beta chains follows, all from one sample in a study of shared clonotypes between healthy human individuals. TCRdb keeps only in-frame clones here, not all; method: immunoSEQ multiplex PCR. The sample carries millions of clones, more than 85% recorded once. Sequenced: naive CD8+ T cells from PBMCs. The receptors stem from a man aged 18 to 29 in good health. Some clones in this sample may be carry-over from other donors' samples. The conserved cysteine and the conserved F or W are not part of the CDR3 here. The order of the fields is V gene, J gene, CDR3 protein.

TRBV20-1	TRBJ1-1	SAWGATEAF
TRBV29-1	TRBJ2-7	SVNWETREQY
TRBV18	TRBJ2-5	ASSQPPPETQY
TRBV19	TRBJ1-3	ASSYPRDFGNTIY
TRBV7-9	TRBJ2-7	ASSSIGGADYEQY
TRBV6-4	TRBJ2-7	ASSDHAGLPGEQY
TRBV5-1	TRBJ2-1	ASSADRVVRDNEQF
TRBV9	TRBJ2-1	ASSASGRSYNEQF
TRBV7-2	TRBJ2-1	ASSLRGTGNEQF
TRBV6-6	TRBJ2-5	ASSSRTAEQETQY
TRBV7-9	TRBJ2-6	ASSGPGQQSGANVLT
TRBV7-9	TRBJ1-2	ASSLGYDYT
TRBV21-1	TRBJ2-3	ASSKVVFRDRGLRDTQY
TRBV25-1	TRBJ2-1	ASSEREVQFDEQF
TRBV5-1	TRBJ2-2	ASSLDPQFTDTNTGELF
TRBV2	TRBJ2-1	ASSESLGLSGNEQF
TRBV9	TRBJ2-3	ASSPSWGLAGLVGTDTQY
TRBV29-1	TRBJ1-5	SARKTGGRLRGQPQH
TRBV9	TRBJ2-2	ASSVGSSGELF
TRBV6-1	TRBJ1-3	ASSELGSRNTIY
TRBV7-9	TRBJ1-1	ASSTDRDLNTEAF
TRBV10-3	TRBJ1-1	AISRDRGNTEAF
TRBV5-1	TRBJ2-3	ASSFYGLAGDSTDTQY
TRBV9	TRBJ2-1	ASSASGKSYNEQF
TRBV6-6	TRBJ2-3	ASGTGSRIDTQY
TRBV4-1	TRBJ1-2	ASSPTGLTNYGYT
TRBV10-2	TRBJ1-4	ASRGTGKLEKLF
TRBV7-9	TRBJ2-7	ASSSPRGVTGVFDEQY
TRBV7-8	TRBJ2-3	ASSPGGVRTDTQY
TRBV4-1	TRBJ1-1	ASSQGRTGATEAF
TRBV18	TRBJ2-5	ASSPSRGAETQY
TRBV19	TRBJ2-7	ASATPRSGFYEQY
TRBV7-9	TRBJ2-3	ASSPQRGRLDTQY
TRBV6-5	TRBJ2-7	ASSWGQGASYEQY
TRBV5-1	TRBJ2-4	ASSLGAGVQY
TRBV10-3	TRBJ2-1	AISEPHPRDPASNNEQF
TRBV4-1	TRBJ2-7	ASSQGPRAGEAYEQY
TRBV6-1	TRBJ2-7	ASRGLSNYEQY
TRBV28	TRBJ2-2	ASSFPGGPGELF
TRBV25-1	TRBJ1-2	ASSELGGLYGYT
TRBV6-1	TRBJ2-7	ASKGVVQRSYEQY
TRBV2	TRBJ2-2	ASRGTGDNTGELF
TRBV18	TRBJ2-2	ASSPGGTNTGELF
TRBV29-1	TRBJ1-1	SVAGPANTEAF
TRBV7-3	TRBJ2-2	ASRTATGELF
TRBV27	TRBJ2-7	ASAVRLGSYEQY
TRBV27	TRBJ2-3	ASSFAAERADTQY
TRBV5-4	TRBJ1-4	ASRGGGNEKLF
TRBV6-5	TRBJ1-1	ASRTGGTEAF
TRBV9	TRBJ1-2	ASSVAPLPSSPYGYT
TRBV7-9	TRBJ2-1	ASSPPWGQGNNEQF
TRBV9	TRBJ2-3	ASSVMGLATDTQY
TRBV5-6	TRBJ2-7	ASSGNAYEQY
TRBV27	TRBJ2-7	ASSARDSLYYEQY
TRBV4-1	TRBJ1-1	ASSFGTEAF
TRBV27	TRBJ2-3	ASRPGGGDTQY
TRBV4-3	TRBJ2-7	ASSQDWSSGEQY